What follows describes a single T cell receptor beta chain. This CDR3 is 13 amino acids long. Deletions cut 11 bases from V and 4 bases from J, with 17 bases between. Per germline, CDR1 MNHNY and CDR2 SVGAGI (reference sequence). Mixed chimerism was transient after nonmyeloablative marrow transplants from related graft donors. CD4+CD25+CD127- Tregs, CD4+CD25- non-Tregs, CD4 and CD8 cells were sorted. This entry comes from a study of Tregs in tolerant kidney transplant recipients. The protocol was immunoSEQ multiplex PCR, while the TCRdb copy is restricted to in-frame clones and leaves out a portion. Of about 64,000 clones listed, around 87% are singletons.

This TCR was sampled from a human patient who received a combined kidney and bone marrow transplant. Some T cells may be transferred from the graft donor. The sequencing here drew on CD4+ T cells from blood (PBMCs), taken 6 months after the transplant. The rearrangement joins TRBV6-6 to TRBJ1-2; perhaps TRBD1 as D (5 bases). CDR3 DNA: TGTGCCGGCGGGACCTCGCCCTTCTATGGCTACACCTTC. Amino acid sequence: CAGGTSPFYGYTF.